This T cell receptor beta chain came from a study of T cell responses to AZD1222 COVID-19 vaccine. The method was immunoSEQ multiplex PCR; TCRdb's version includes in-frame clones alone and lacks a portion of them. This table holds about 97,000 clones, around nine tenths found once. CDR3 length: 14 residues. Trimming removed 7 bases from V and 1 base from J, with 11 bases in between. Germline values: CDR1 SNHLY, CDR2 FYNNEI. The study's findings and limits: White British ancestry dominated among donors, who included more females, and clonal diversity was possibly underestimated. Breadth and depth of Spike-specific TCRs rose after two AZD1222 doses. Along spike, vaccine-associated CD4 TCRs were found throughout, with dominance at 160-218 and 743-854.

As concerns this clone: The antigen is not known.

The chain is built from TRBV2 and TRBJ1-5; D call uncertain. The source is an adult in good health. Sequencing was performed on peripheral blood, taken on day 0 of AZD1222 vaccination. The CDR3 region is CASTGVQSNQPQHF. The DNA of the CDR3 is TGTGCCAGCACCGGGGTGCAAAGCAATCAGCCCCAGCATTTT.